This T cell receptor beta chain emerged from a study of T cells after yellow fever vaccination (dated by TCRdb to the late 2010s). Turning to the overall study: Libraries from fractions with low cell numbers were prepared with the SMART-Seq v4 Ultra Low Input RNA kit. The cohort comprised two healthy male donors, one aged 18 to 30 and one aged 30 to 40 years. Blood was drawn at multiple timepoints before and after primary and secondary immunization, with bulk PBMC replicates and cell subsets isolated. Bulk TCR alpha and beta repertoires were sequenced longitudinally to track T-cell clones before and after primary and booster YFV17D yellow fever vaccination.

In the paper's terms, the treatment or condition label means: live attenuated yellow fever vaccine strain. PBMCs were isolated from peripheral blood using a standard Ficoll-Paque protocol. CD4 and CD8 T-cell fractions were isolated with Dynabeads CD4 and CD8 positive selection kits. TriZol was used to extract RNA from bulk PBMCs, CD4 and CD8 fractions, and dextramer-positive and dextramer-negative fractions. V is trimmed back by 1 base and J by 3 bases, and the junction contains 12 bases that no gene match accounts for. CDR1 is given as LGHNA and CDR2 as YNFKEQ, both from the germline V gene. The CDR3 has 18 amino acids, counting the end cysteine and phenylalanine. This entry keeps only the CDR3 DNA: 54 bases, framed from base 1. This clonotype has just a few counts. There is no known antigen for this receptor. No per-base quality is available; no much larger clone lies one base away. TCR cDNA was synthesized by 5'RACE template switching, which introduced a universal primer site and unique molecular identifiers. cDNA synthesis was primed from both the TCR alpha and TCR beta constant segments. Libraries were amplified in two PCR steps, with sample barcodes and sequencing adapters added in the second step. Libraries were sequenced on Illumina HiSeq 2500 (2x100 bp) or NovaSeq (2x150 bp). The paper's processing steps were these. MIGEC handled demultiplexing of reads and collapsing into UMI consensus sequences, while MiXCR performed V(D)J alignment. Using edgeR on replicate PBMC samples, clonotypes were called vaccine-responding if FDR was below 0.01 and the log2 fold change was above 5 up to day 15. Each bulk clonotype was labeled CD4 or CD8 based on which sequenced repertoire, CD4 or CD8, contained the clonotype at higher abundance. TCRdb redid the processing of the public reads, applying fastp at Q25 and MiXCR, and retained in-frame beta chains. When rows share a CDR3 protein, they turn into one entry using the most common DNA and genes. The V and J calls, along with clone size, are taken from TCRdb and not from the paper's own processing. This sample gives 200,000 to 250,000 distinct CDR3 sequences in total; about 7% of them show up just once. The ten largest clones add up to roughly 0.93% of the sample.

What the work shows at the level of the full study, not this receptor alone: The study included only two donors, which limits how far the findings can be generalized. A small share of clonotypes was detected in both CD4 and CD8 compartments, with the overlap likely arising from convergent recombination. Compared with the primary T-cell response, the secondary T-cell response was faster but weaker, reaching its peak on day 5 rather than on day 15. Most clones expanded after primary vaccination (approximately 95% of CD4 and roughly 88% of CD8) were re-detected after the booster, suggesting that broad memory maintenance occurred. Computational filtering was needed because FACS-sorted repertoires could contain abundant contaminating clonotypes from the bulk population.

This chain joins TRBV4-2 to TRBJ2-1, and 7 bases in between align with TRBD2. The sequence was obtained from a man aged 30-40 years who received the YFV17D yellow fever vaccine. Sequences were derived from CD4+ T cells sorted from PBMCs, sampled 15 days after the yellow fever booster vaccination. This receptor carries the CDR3 CASSQVPPGAGNYNEQFF. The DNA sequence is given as TGTGCCAGCAGCCAAGTCCCCCCGGGAGCGGGGAACTACAATGAGCAGTTCTTC.